The next 17 T cell receptor beta chains were all read from a single sample in a study of glioma-infiltrating T cells. The iRepertoire nested amplicon-rescue multiplex PCR amplified TCR alpha and beta CDR3s from RNA. A single record per CDR3 protein comes from TCRdb applying MiXCR to the multiplex PCR reads. There are 300,000 to 450,000 distinct CDR3 sequences in the sample; around 38% occur only once, and around 13% lies in the top ten. Input material: glioma tissue, nonneoplastic brain tissue, or PBMCs (not recorded which). The source is a human donor with low-grade glioma or glioblastoma, undergoing nonglioma brain surgery, or in good health (not recorded which).

This clonotype was picked up many times. The V and J genes are TRBV20-1 and TRBJ1-6, with a possible D match to TRBD1 (6 bases). Germline CDR1 is DFQATT and CDR2 is SNEGSKA (reference sequence). The CDR3 is 11 residues long. The V end lost 5 bases, the J end lost 7 bases, and 6 bases lay between the germline ends. CDR3 nucleotides: TGCAGTGCTGGACAGAATTCACCCCTCCACTTT. This codes for CSAGQNSPLHF.

This rearrangement joins TRBV5-4 to TRBJ2-1; D tentatively fits TRBD1 or TRBD2 (5 bases each). Germline V lookup: CDR1 SGHNT, CDR2 YYREEE (reference sequence). The CDR3 loop spans 14 amino acids. V was cut by 4 bases and J by 2 bases, with 10 bases left in between. In DNA, the CDR3 is TGTGCCAGCAGCAAGCAGGGACCCTACAATGAGCAGTTCTTC. Translated: CASSKQGPYNEQFF.

The chain recombines TRBV12-3 or TRBV12-4 with TRBJ1-1; D may be TRBD1 (5 bases). The CDR3 extends over 14 amino acids. Trimming pared 5 bases from V and 5 bases from J, leaving 15 bases between. The CDR3 reads CASSQQGESTEAFF. CDR3 nucleotides: TGTGCCAGCAGTCAGCAGGGAGAGAGTACTGAAGCTTTCTTT.

V and J are TRBV7-2 and TRBJ2-4; D is unresolved. Trimming took 5 bases from V and 0 from J, leaving 14 bases between them. Germline values: CDR1 SGHTA, CDR2 FQGNSA. The CDR3 totals 16 residues. The CDR3 coding sequence is TGTGCCAGCAGCCCTTCCATGGGGTTAGCCAAAAACATTCAGTACTTC. The encoded protein is CASSPSMGLAKNIQYF.

V is TRBV7-2 and J is TRBJ1-6; D may be TRBD1 (5 bases). This CDR3 has 15 amino acids. Trimming removed 1 base at V and 9 bases at J, with 13 bases between. Germline CDR1 is SGHTA and CDR2 is FQGNSA. The CDR3 sequence is CASSLERGGASPLHF. In DNA form, the CDR3 reads TGTGCCAGCAGCTTAGAAAGGGGAGGCGCTTCACCCCTCCACTTT.

Ten or more counts support this clonotype. This chain joins TRBV19 and TRBJ2-1, with 8 bases fitting TRBD1. Germline V gives CDR1 LNHDA, CDR2 SQIVND (reference sequence). The CDR3 loop spans 15 amino acids. The V gene end was trimmed by 3 bases and the J gene end by 4 bases; junction bases not matched to a gene: 5. The CDR3 sequence is CASSIGTGWYNEQFF. The CDR3 region has the DNA TGTGCCAGTAGTATCGGGACAGGTTGGTACAATGAGCAGTTCTTC.

This sequence joins TRBV4-1 and TRBJ2-3; TRBD2 matches at 7 bases. V gave up 0 bases and J gave up 3 bases; unmatched junction bases: 6. Germline CDR1 reads MGHRA; CDR2 reads YSYEKL. This CDR3 has 16 amino acids. In DNA, the CDR3 is TGCGCCAGCAGCCAAGAAGGAGCGGGATGGACAGATACGCAGTATTTT. Its protein product is CASSQEGAGWTDTQYF.

The rearrangement uses TRBV19 and TRBJ2-1; 7 nucleotides match TRBD2. The CDR3 spans 16 residues. Germline CDR1 reads LNHDA; CDR2 reads SQIVND (reference sequence). Trimming at V came to 1 base and at J to 1 base, leaving 4 bases not matched to a gene. CDR3 bases: TGTGCCAGTAGTATAGCGGCTAGCGGATCCTACAATGAGCAGTTCTTC. Its translation: CASSIAASGSYNEQFF.

This clonotype showed up many times. V usage is TRBV6-2 or TRBV6-3 and J usage is TRBJ2-7; tentatively, D is TRBD2 (6 bases). In germline, CDR1 is MNHEY, CDR2 SVGEGT. V was clipped by 6 bases and J by 3 bases, with 18 bases between them. The CDR3 is 15 residues long. For the CDR3, the DNA is TGTGCCAGCAGCCCCTTTAGCGGAGCCATCTACGAGCAGTACTTC. Its translation: CASSPFSGAIYEQYF.

With respect to this clonotype: A much larger clone differs from this one at a single base, so this may be a read error. The chain joins TRBV28 to TRBJ2-1; 7 nucleotides line up with TRBD2. There are 15 residues in the CDR3. Trimming cost V 3 bases and J 7 bases; bases outside gene matches: 9. Looked up from germline, CDR1 is MDHEN and CDR2 is SYDVKM. The DNA of the CDR3 is TGTGCCAGCAGTTTTTGGACTACCGGGAGGAATGAGCAGTTCTTC. This encodes CASSFWTTGRNEQFF. Full variable domain (remainder filled in from reference TRBV28 and TRBJ2-1): DVKVTQSSRYLVKRTGEKVFLECVQDMDHENMFWYRQDPGLGLRLIYFSYDVKMKEKGDIPEGYSVSREKKERFSLILESASTNQTSMYLCASSFWTTGRNEQFFGPGTRLTVL.

In the case of this clonotype: At one of its ends the junction is not consistent with the germline gene, which may arise from a read error. The V call is TRBV7-9, the J call TRBJ2-1, with 13 positions matching TRBD2. CDR1 and CDR2 from the germline V gene are SEHNR and FQNEAQ (reference sequence). CDR3 size: 16 residues. CDR3 region: CASSPFRTSGSDEHFF. In nucleotides, the CDR3 is TGTGCCAGCAGCCCATTCAGGACTAGCGGGAGCGATGAGCATTTCTTC.

A single count supports this clonotype. The chain couples TRBV24-1 to TRBJ2-1; 7 nucleotides agree with TRBD2. The V gene end was trimmed by 4 bases and the J gene end by 4 bases; junction bases not matched to a gene: 9. This CDR3 spans 16 amino acids. CDR1 KGHDR and CDR2 SFDVKD come from the germline V gene. CDR3 DNA: TGTGCCACCAGTGACCCCGGACTAGAACTGTACAATGAGCAGTTCTTC. Amino acid sequence: CATSDPGLELYNEQFF.

This clonotype was picked up a small number of times. This chain links TRBV20-1 with TRBJ2-2, with D perhaps matching TRBD1 (6 bases). Germline values: CDR1 DFQATT, CDR2 SNEGSKA (reference sequence). The CDR3 covers 13 residues. V lost 0 bases, J lost 7 bases, and 9 bases lay in between. The CDR3 region is CSAREGAVGELFF. In DNA, the CDR3 is TGCAGTGCTAGAGAGGGGGCGGTCGGGGAGCTGTTTTTT.

V and J are TRBV12-3 or TRBV12-4 and TRBJ2-1; D not certain. The CDR3 runs 13 residues. V shed 3 bases and J shed 9 bases, with 12 bases lying between them. CDR3: CASSLRRSVEQFF. Here the CDR3 DNA reads TGTGCCAGCAGTTTGCGACGGTCCGTTGAGCAGTTCTTC.

At least ten counts were recorded for this clonotype. The rearrangement uses TRBV6-1 and TRBJ2-2; D unresolved. Germline lookup yields CDR1 MNHNS and CDR2 SASEGT. Trimming took 8 bases from V and 2 from J, leaving 9 bases between them. The CDR3 covers 13 residues. In nucleotides, the CDR3 is TGTGCCAGCCGAGACACTAACACCGGGGAGCTGTTTTTT. Its protein product is CASRDTNTGELFF.

The rearrangement joins TRBV28 to TRBJ2-7; D is unclear. In germline, CDR1 is MDHEN, CDR2 SYDVKM. This CDR3 spans 11 amino acids. V was shortened by 7 bases and J by 2 bases, with 6 bases between the two germline ends. The CDR3 region has the DNA TGTGCCAGCATTTCTACCTACGAGCAGTACTTC. Translating it yields CASISTYEQYF.

This clonotype was counted a single time. V is TRBV7-2 and J is TRBJ1-2; a weak D match, TRBD1 (6 bases). This CDR3 has 14 amino acids. The V and J ends lost 4 bases and 8 bases respectively, with 17 bases between them. CDR1 and CDR2 from the germline V gene are SGHTA and FQGNSA. This chain's CDR3 is CASSYTTGGGGYTF. The CDR3 DNA follows: TGTGCCAGCAGCTACACGACAGGTGGTGGGGGCTACACCTTC.